A selection of T cell receptor beta chains follows, all from one sample in a study of blood T cell repertoires in COVID-19. Sequencing was performed with immunoSEQ multiplex PCR; in TCRdb, only in-frame clones are kept and a portion is missing. The profile shows 150,000 to 200,000 clones, approximately 86% of them singletons. Sequenced input: peripheral blood. The receptors come from a man between 65 and 80 years old with active or convalescent COVID-19. Both conserved end residues are part of each CDR3. A D gene is named only where the DNA matches it firmly. Clone size is shown for a subset of rows, as once, few, many or a class of expanded clone.

v_call: TRBV9; d_call: TRBD2; j_call: TRBJ2-7; clone_size: -; cdr3_nt: TGTGCCAGCAGCGTAGAACTAGCGGGCGAGCAGTACTTC; cdr3_aa: CASSVELAGEQYF
v_call: TRBV7-9; d_call: TRBD1; j_call: TRBJ1-1; clone_size: -; cdr3_nt: TGTGCCAGCAGCTCATTGACAGGGGTTTTTGACACTGAAGCTTTCTTT; cdr3_aa: CASSSLTGVFDTEAFF
v_call: TRBV28; d_call: -; j_call: TRBJ2-5; clone_size: -; cdr3_nt: TGTGCCAGCAGCCGTGGCGGCAGAGAGACCCAGTACTTC; cdr3_aa: CASSRGGRETQYF
v_call: TRBV2; d_call: TRBD2; j_call: TRBJ2-2; clone_size: -; cdr3_nt: TGTGCCAGCAACCTGGGACTAGCGGGAGTCGCCGGGGAGCTGTTTTTT; cdr3_aa: CASNLGLAGVAGELFF
v_call: TRBV2; d_call: -; j_call: TRBJ1-1; clone_size: once; cdr3_nt: TGTGCCAGCAGACGGGTTCTAACTGAAGCTTTCTTT; cdr3_aa: CASRRVLTEAFF
v_call: TRBV14; d_call: -; j_call: TRBJ1-2; clone_size: -; cdr3_nt: TGTGCCAGCAGCTCAGTCACAGGGCACTATGGCTACACCTTC; cdr3_aa: CASSSVTGHYGYTF
v_call: TRBV7-2; d_call: TRBD2; j_call: TRBJ2-1; clone_size: -; cdr3_nt: TGTGCCAGCAGCTTAGCTAGCGGGGGGGCAATTGAGCAGTTCTTC; cdr3_aa: CASSLASGGAIEQFF
v_call: TRBV6-1; d_call: -; j_call: TRBJ1-1; clone_size: -; cdr3_nt: TGTGCCAGCAGTGAAGCCCTATCTCCGTTTACTGAAGCTTTCTTT; cdr3_aa: CASSEALSPFTEAFF
v_call: TRBV6-5; d_call: -; j_call: TRBJ1-2; clone_size: once; cdr3_nt: TGTGCCAGCAGTATTACAGGGAACTATGGCTACACCTTC; cdr3_aa: CASSITGNYGYTF
v_call: TRBV6-5; d_call: -; j_call: TRBJ2-2; clone_size: -; cdr3_nt: TGTGCCAGCAGCCTACGGTGGGGGGCCGGGGAGCTGTTTTTT; cdr3_aa: CASSLRWGAGELFF
v_call: TRBV27; d_call: -; j_call: TRBJ2-1; clone_size: -; cdr3_nt: TGTGCCAGCAGTTCTGACGCAGGCCGGATTTACGATGAGCAGTTCTTC; cdr3_aa: CASSSDAGRIYDEQFF
v_call: TRBV18; d_call: TRBD1; j_call: TRBJ1-2; clone_size: once; cdr3_nt: TGTGCCAGCTCACCACCATCGACAGGGCACTATGGCTACACCTTC; cdr3_aa: CASSPPSTGHYGYTF
v_call: TRBV5-1; d_call: TRBD2; j_call: TRBJ2-5; clone_size: -; cdr3_nt: TGCGCCAGCAGCGGTGTACTAGCGGGGGGGAAAGAGACCCAGTACTTC; cdr3_aa: CASSGVLAGGKETQYF
v_call: TRBV7-5; d_call: -; j_call: TRBJ1-2; clone_size: -; cdr3_nt: TGTGCCAGAAGCCCGCGCAGGGGCAGAGGGGTCTATGGCTACACCTTC; cdr3_aa: CARSPRRGRGVYGYTF
v_call: TRBV6-2/TRBV6-3; d_call: TRBD1; j_call: TRBJ2-3; clone_size: once; cdr3_nt: TGTGCCAGCAGTTACTCCCTACAGGGGAGCACAGATACGCAGTATTTT; cdr3_aa: CASSYSLQGSTDTQYF
v_call: TRBV3-1/TRBV3-2; d_call: -; j_call: TRBJ1-5; clone_size: -; cdr3_nt: TGTGCCAGCAGCCCCGGGACTCAGAATCAGCCCCAGCATTTT; cdr3_aa: CASSPGTQNQPQHF
v_call: TRBV28; d_call: TRBD1; j_call: TRBJ2-5; clone_size: -; cdr3_nt: TGTGCCAGCAGCCGACCTATCACCAGGGGGCGGGATGGGACCCAGTACTTC; cdr3_aa: CASSRPITRGRDGTQYF
v_call: TRBV5-1; d_call: -; j_call: TRBJ2-1; clone_size: -; cdr3_nt: TGCGCCAGCAGCTTGGCCGGTCTGTATAATGAGCAGTTCTTC; cdr3_aa: CASSLAGLYNEQFF
v_call: TRBV7-2; d_call: -; j_call: TRBJ1-6; clone_size: -; cdr3_nt: TGTGCCAGCAGCCTAGTGGGGCAGGGAAATTCACCCCTCCACTTT; cdr3_aa: CASSLVGQGNSPLHF
v_call: TRBV28; d_call: TRBD1; j_call: TRBJ2-1; clone_size: -; cdr3_nt: TGTGCCAGCAGAAAAGGACAGGCCGGCTCCTACAATGAGCAGTTCTTC; cdr3_aa: CASRKGQAGSYNEQFF
v_call: TRBV19; d_call: TRBD1; j_call: TRBJ2-2; clone_size: -; cdr3_nt: TGTGCCAGTAGAATGGGGACAGGGGTCACCGGGGAGCTGTTTTTT; cdr3_aa: CASRMGTGVTGELFF
v_call: TRBV3-1/TRBV3-2; d_call: -; j_call: TRBJ2-3; clone_size: -; cdr3_nt: TGTGCCAGCAGCAACTGGGGCGAACCGGGGGTATACACAGATACGCAGTATTTT; cdr3_aa: CASSNWGEPGVYTDTQYF
v_call: TRBV7-2; d_call: -; j_call: TRBJ1-6; clone_size: -; cdr3_nt: TGTGCCAGCAGCTTGGCAGCAGGCCTTTCACCACCCCTCCACTTT; cdr3_aa: CASSLAAGLSPPLHF
v_call: TRBV19; d_call: -; j_call: TRBJ2-6; clone_size: -; cdr3_nt: TGTGCCACAGGGGAATCTGGGGCCAACGTCCTGACTTTC; cdr3_aa: CATGESGANVLTF
v_call: TRBV10-3; d_call: -; j_call: TRBJ1-1; clone_size: -; cdr3_nt: TGTGCCATCAGTAAAGAACAGGGTATAGGGGCTTTCTTT; cdr3_aa: CAISKEQGIGAFF
v_call: TRBV15; d_call: TRBD1; j_call: TRBJ1-3; clone_size: once; cdr3_nt: TGTGCCACCAGCACTACTGACAGGGCCGTCTCTGGAAACACCATATATTTT; cdr3_aa: CATSTTDRAVSGNTIYF
v_call: TRBV7-9; d_call: -; j_call: TRBJ2-1; clone_size: -; cdr3_nt: TGTGCCAGCAGCTTAGGCGGGGATCCTCACAATGAGCAGTTCTTC; cdr3_aa: CASSLGGDPHNEQFF
v_call: TRBV19; d_call: -; j_call: TRBJ1-1; clone_size: -; cdr3_nt: TGTGCCAGTAGTATATCCCGCAGGGGTTACACTGAAGCTTTCTTT; cdr3_aa: CASSISRRGYTEAFF
v_call: TRBV2; d_call: TRBD1; j_call: TRBJ1-1; clone_size: -; cdr3_nt: TGTGCCAGCAGTGAAGCGCTTCAAGACAGGGAAGGGACTGAAGCTTTCTTT; cdr3_aa: CASSEALQDREGTEAFF
v_call: TRBV27; d_call: TRBD1; j_call: TRBJ1-1; clone_size: -; cdr3_nt: TGTGCCAGCAGTAAGATGGCCGGGACAGGGCCAACTGAAGCTTTCTTT; cdr3_aa: CASSKMAGTGPTEAFF
v_call: TRBV5-1; d_call: -; j_call: TRBJ1-2; clone_size: -; cdr3_nt: TGCGCCAGCAGCTTGGAGGTCTTTGAGGGATCTTTACTATACTATGGCTACACCTTC; cdr3_aa: CASSLEVFEGSLLYYGYTF
v_call: TRBV5-6; d_call: TRBD2; j_call: TRBJ2-3; clone_size: -; cdr3_nt: TGTGCCAGCAGCTTGAGTCGAATAGCGGGAGCAGATACGCAGTATTTT; cdr3_aa: CASSLSRIAGADTQYF
v_call: TRBV9; d_call: TRBD2; j_call: TRBJ2-7; clone_size: once; cdr3_nt: TGTGCCAGCAGCGTAGGGACTAGCGGCTACGAGCAGTACTTC; cdr3_aa: CASSVGTSGYEQYF
v_call: TRBV2; d_call: TRBD2; j_call: TRBJ2-4; clone_size: -; cdr3_nt: TGTGCCAGCAGAGGACTAGCGGTGATAGCCAAAAACATTCAGTACTTC; cdr3_aa: CASRGLAVIAKNIQYF
v_call: TRBV7-6; d_call: -; j_call: TRBJ1-1; clone_size: few; cdr3_nt: TGTGCCAGCAGCCCGAGTCCCGTCAGAGGTGGTGAAGCTTTCTTT; cdr3_aa: CASSPSPVRGGEAFF
v_call: TRBV7-9; d_call: -; j_call: TRBJ1-5; clone_size: -; cdr3_nt: TGTGCCAGCAAAAAGACAGGTGCGGACAATCAGCCCCAGCATTTT; cdr3_aa: CASKKTGADNQPQHF
v_call: TRBV3-1/TRBV3-2; d_call: TRBD1; j_call: TRBJ2-1; clone_size: -; cdr3_nt: TGTGCCAGCAGCCAAGCCCCTACAGGGGTGGTTTACAATGAGCAGTTCTTC; cdr3_aa: CASSQAPTGVVYNEQFF
v_call: TRBV28; d_call: TRBD1; j_call: TRBJ1-2; clone_size: -; cdr3_nt: TGTGCCAGCATTCAGGGGGCTAGATCCGGTGGCTACACCTTC; cdr3_aa: CASIQGARSGGYTF
v_call: TRBV7-9; d_call: TRBD1; j_call: TRBJ2-7; clone_size: -; cdr3_nt: TGTGCCACCCGCATGGGGGACAGGAGCTCCTACGAGCAGTACTTC; cdr3_aa: CATRMGDRSSYEQYF
v_call: TRBV4-3; d_call: -; j_call: TRBJ2-1; clone_size: -; cdr3_nt: TGCGCCAGCAGCCAAGTGGGGCTAGGTAACAATGAGCAGTTCTTC; cdr3_aa: CASSQVGLGNNEQFF
v_call: TRBV7-2; d_call: -; j_call: TRBJ2-5; clone_size: -; cdr3_nt: TGTGCCAGCAGCTCCGGCGGGGCTGGCAAAGAGACCCAGTACTTC; cdr3_aa: CASSSGGAGKETQYF
v_call: TRBV11-3; d_call: -; j_call: TRBJ1-2; clone_size: -; cdr3_nt: TGTGCCAGCAGCTTAGGAGACAGATCTAACTATGGCTACACCTTC; cdr3_aa: CASSLGDRSNYGYTF